The 17 T cell receptor beta chains given below trace back to one sample, sequenced in a study of beta chain features in type 1 diabetes. Study-wide results and limits: Moderate but significant shortening of TCRB CDR3s was recorded in all four CD4+ subsets from Type 1 diabetes patients.

The antigens for these receptors are not known. As every portion of the isolated RNA was reverse transcribed, the sequencing read expressed TCRB transcripts. This table comes from immunoSEQ multiplex PCR, and its TCRdb copy is limited to in-frame clones, with some not included. The sample has 350,000 to 450,000 clones; 10% to 15% are singletons. Sequencing used naive CD4+ T cells from blood. The receptors were sampled from a woman aged 18 to 35 with type 1 diabetes.

The table lists this clone with a few counts. The chain joins TRBV5-1 to TRBJ2-7, with TRBD2 identical over 10 bases. Trimming cost V 0 bases and J 3 bases; bases outside gene matches: 6. The CDR3 runs 16 residues. Per the germline V gene, CDR1 is SGHRS and CDR2 is YFSETQ. CDR3: CASSLELAGEGYEQYF. The CDR3 bases are TGCGCCAGCAGCTTGGAGCTAGCGGGAGAAGGCTACGAGCAGTACTTC.

This chain uses TRBV7-9 with TRBJ1-1; the match to TRBD1 covers 11 bases. This CDR3 has 15 amino acids. V dropped 4 bases and J dropped 5; count of bases not matched to a gene: 6. From germline, CDR1 is SEHNR and CDR2 FQNEAQ (reference sequence). Here the CDR3 DNA reads TGTGCCAGCAGCTCCTACCGGGACAGGGGGACTGAAGCTTTCTTT. It yields the protein CASSSYRDRGTEAFF.

This clone showed up just a few times. The chain uses TRBV7-3 and TRBJ2-1; possible D gene TRBD2, 5 bases. The CDR3 length is 15 residues. V lost 1 base to trimming and J lost 0 bases, with 7 bases between them. Germline assignment: CDR1 SGHTA and CDR2 FQGTGA. CDR3 DNA: TGTGCCAGCAGCTTAATTAGCGCCTCCTACAATGAGCAGTTCTTC. This translates into CASSLISASYNEQFF. The whole variable domain, filled in from reference TRBV7-3 and TRBJ2-1, reads GAGVSQTPSNKVTEKGKYVELRCDPISGHTALYWYRQSLGQGPEFLIYFQGTGAADDSGLPNDRFFAVRPEGSVSTLKIQRTERGDSAVYLCASSLISASYNEQFFGPGTRLTVL.

Here the CDR3 reads CAISGTGNIQYF. The CDR3 region has the DNA TGTGCCATCAGCGGGACAGGGAACATTCAGTACTTC. J is TRBJ2-4 and V is TRBV10-3; 9 bases are a match to TRBD1. The CDR3 length is 12 residues. Germline V gene sequence: CDR1 ENHRY, CDR2 SYGVKD. J was trimmed by 7 bases and V by 6 bases; bases with no gene match: 1.

This clone was recorded a few times. The chain has TRBV28 and TRBJ2-4; 8 bases line up with TRBD1. This CDR3 region has 14 residues. The V and J ends lost 6 bases and 2 bases, in that order; junction bases with no gene match: 3. The germline V gene has CDR1 MDHEN and CDR2 SYDVKM. CDR3 loop: CASSTGGTKNIQYF. The DNA for the CDR3 is TGTGCCAGCAGCACAGGGGGTACCAAAAACATTCAGTACTTC.

This clone has a handful of counts. The V and J genes are TRBV19 and TRBJ2-2; TRBD1 matches at 10 bases. The V and J ends lost 7 bases and 3 bases, in that order; junction bases with no gene match: 8. The CDR3 runs to 16 residues. CDR1 LNHDA and CDR2 SQIVND come from the germline V gene (reference sequence). This CDR3 reads CASKGGQGFDTGELFF. The CDR3 bases are TGTGCCAGTAAAGGGGGACAGGGGTTTGACACCGGGGAGCTGTTTTTT.

This clone was detected a few times. The chain uses TRBV9 and TRBJ2-1, with TRBD2 matching over 8 bases. J was trimmed by 2 bases and V by 7 bases; bases with no gene match: 2. The CDR3 runs 13 residues. In germline, CDR1 is SGDLS, CDR2 YYNGEE. This CDR3 is CASGGLAYNEQFF. The CDR3 DNA reads TGTGCCAGCGGGGGACTAGCCTACAATGAGCAGTTCTTC. Variable domain in full (rest from reference TRBV9 and TRBJ2-1): DSGVTQTPKHLITATGQRVTLRCSPRSGDLSVYWYQQSLDQGLQFLIQYYNGEERAKGNILERFSAQQFPDLHSELNLSSLELGDSALYFCASGGLAYNEQFFGPGTRLTVL.

The chain employs TRBV11-2 and TRBJ2-7; 7 nucleotides line up with TRBD1. With 4 bases clipped from V and 1 base from J, the junction kept 4 bases outside the gene matches. This CDR3 spans 14 amino acids. Germline assignment: CDR1 SGHAT and CDR2 FQNNGV. Here the CDR3 reads CASSSGTASYEQYF. In DNA, the CDR3 is TGTGCCAGCAGCTCCGGGACAGCGTCCTACGAGCAGTACTTC. Supplemented by reference TRBV11-2 and TRBJ2-7, the full variable domain reads EAGVAQSPRYKIIEKRQSVAFWCNPISGHATLYWYQQILGQGPKLLIQFQNNGVVDDSQLPKDRFSAERLKGVDSTLKIQPAKLEDSAVYLCASSSGTASYEQYFGPGTRLTVT.

The rearrangement joins TRBV7-9 to TRBJ2-3; 9 bases fit TRBD1. The CDR3 spans 15 residues. V was pared by 5 bases and J by 0 bases, with 3 bases of the junction left unmatched. Germline V gives CDR1 SEHNR, CDR2 FQNEAQ (reference sequence). CDR3 amino acids: CASSPGQGSTDTQYF. The CDR3 DNA follows: TGTGCCAGCAGCCCTGGACAGGGGAGCACAGATACGCAGTATTTT.

This clone was picked up a small number of times. The chain combines TRBV7-9 with TRBJ2-5; D unclear. The J call may be incorrect, as the DNA end agrees better with TRBJ2-7. The CDR3 has 12 residues. The germline V gene encodes CDR1 SEHNR and CDR2 FQNEAQ (reference sequence). CDR3 DNA: TGTGCCAGCAGCCCGACAACCTACGAGCAGTACTTC. Residues: CASSPTTYEQYF.

There are a few counts of this clone. V is TRBV28 and J is TRBJ2-5, with D hard to call. The CDR3 totals 13 residues. CDR1 and CDR2 from the germline V gene are MDHEN and SYDVKM. V was trimmed by 1 base and J by 5 bases, leaving 8 bases between them. The DNA for the CDR3 is TGTGCCAGCAGTTTATTGCGGATGGAGACCCAGTACTTC. Its protein product is CASSLLRMETQYF.

The chain recombines TRBV27 with TRBJ2-7, with 11 bases matching TRBD1. The germline V gene encodes CDR1 MNHEY and CDR2 SMNVEV (reference sequence). This CDR3 spans 16 amino acids. The V segment lost 5 bases and the J segment 0 bases; nucleotides outside the gene matches: 6. The CDR3 DNA reads TGTGCCAGCAGTAGGACAGGGGGCGCGGGCTCCTACGAGCAGTACTTC. Protein sequence: CASSRTGGAGSYEQYF.

The chain recombines TRBV23-1 with TRBJ2-3, with D possibly TRBD2 on 6 matching bases. TRBV23-1 is an ORF, with its function uncertain. This CDR3 spans 16 amino acids. Deletions cut 0 bases from V and 5 bases from J, with 15 bases between. The DNA of the CDR3 is TGCGCCAGCAGTCAATCTACCCGCCCGCGGGGAGATACGCAGTATTTT. Its protein is CASSQSTRPRGDTQYF.

This chain uses TRBV2 with TRBJ1-2, with D hard to call. CDR1 is SNHLY and CDR2 is FYNNEI in the germline V gene. The V and J ends lost 4 bases and 7 bases respectively, with 4 bases between them. The CDR3 totals 10 residues. Here the CDR3 DNA reads TGTGCCAGCAGTGTTCTTGGCTACACCTTC. Translated: CASSVLGYTF.

There are a few counts of this clone. V gene TRBV30 combines with J gene TRBJ2-7; perhaps TRBD1 as D (5 bases). The V end lost 4 bases, the J end lost 6 bases, and 10 bases lay between the germline ends. CDR1 is GTSNPN, CDR2 SVGIG, per germline (reference sequence). This CDR3 has 11 residues. The CDR3 nucleotides are TGTGCCTGGACAGGGCGTTCCGAGCAGTACTTC. Translated: CAWTGRSEQYF.

The chain combines TRBV5-1 with TRBJ2-1; 13 bases fit TRBD2. The CDR3 has 15 residues. The V gene end was trimmed by 6 bases and the J gene end by 9 bases; junction bases not matched to a gene: 9. CDR1 and CDR2 from the germline V gene are SGHRS and YFSETQ. This chain's CDR3 is CASTGLAGRQGEQFF. The CDR3 nucleotides are TGCGCCAGCACGGGACTAGCGGGACGACAGGGTGAGCAGTTCTTC.

The chain recombines TRBV28 with TRBJ2-6; D is unresolved. Trimming cost V 5 bases and J 3 bases, with 20 bases left between them. Germline CDR1 is MDHEN and CDR2 is SYDVKM. The CDR3 length is 18 residues. Here the CDR3 reads CASSPDGASDFGANVLTF. CDR3 nucleotides: TGTGCCAGCAGTCCCGATGGTGCCAGCGACTTTGGGGCCAACGTCCTGACTTTC.